This TCR beta chain derives from a study of blood T cell repertoires in COVID-19. The CDR3 totals 14 residues. In germline, CDR1 is MNHEY, CDR2 SMNVEV (reference sequence). Trimming stripped 5 bases from V and 2 bases from J, with 11 bases between. Libraries were prepared by immunoSEQ multiplex PCR; TCRdb keeps only in-frame clonotypes and omits some of them. Of about 160,000 clones listed, approximately 90% are singletons. Participant age was roughly 18 to 90 years, and participants resided in 25 or so US areas. Within 2 weeks of study entry, exposed participants had contacted a PCR-confirmed or clinician-diagnosed COVID-19 case.

The sequenced material came from PBMCs or T cells enriched from blood (not recorded which). This rearrangement joins TRBV27 to TRBJ2-3; tentative D call: TRBD1 (6 bases). This receptor was obtained from a woman between 40 and 50 years old who had been exposed to COVID-19. This CDR3 reads CASSTTGYTDTQYF. The DNA of the CDR3 is TGTGCCAGCAGTACGACAGGTTACACAGATACGCAGTATTTT.